This TCR beta chain is drawn from a study of a mutant IDH1 vaccine in newly diagnosed glioma. Study overall: Vaccines began 4-6 weeks after radiotherapy alone, or with temozolomide cycles. Earlier care involved radiotherapy, temozolomide, or both, and the majority received both. Week 35 was assigned to visit V12, and week 47 was assigned to visit V13.

Time point indicated: week 47, end of study. Vaccination used 300 ug of mutant IDH1 20-mer peptide per dose, with topical imiquimod. Sequencing used immunoSEQ multiplex PCR; TCRdb keeps in-frame clones, though not all of them. The data contain 50,000 to 65,000 clones, about 61% of them singletons. Trimming left V 4 bases short and J 1 base short, with 9 bases between. Germline CDR1 is SGHRS and CDR2 is YFSETQ. The CDR3 sequence is 14 residues long. This clone was picked up a small number of times. Antigen: not known. The chain joins TRBV5-1 to TRBJ1-3; D is unresolved. The source material was peripheral blood mononuclear cells (PBMCs), sampled from a glioma patient whose treatment included an IDH1 peptide vaccine. This TCR was recovered from a man aged 35 to 55 with glioma. Some clones in this sample may be carry-over from other donors' samples. The CDR3 reads CASSATYSGNTIYF. CDR3 nucleotide sequence: TGCGCCAGCAGCGCAACATATTCTGGAAACACCATATATTTT.